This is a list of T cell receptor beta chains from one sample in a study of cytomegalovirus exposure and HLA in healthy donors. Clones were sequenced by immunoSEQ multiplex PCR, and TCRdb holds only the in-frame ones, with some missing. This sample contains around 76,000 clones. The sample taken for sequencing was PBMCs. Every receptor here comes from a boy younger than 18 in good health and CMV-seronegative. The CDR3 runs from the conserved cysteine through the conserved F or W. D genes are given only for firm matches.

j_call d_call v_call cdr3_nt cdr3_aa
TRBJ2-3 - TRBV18 TGTGCCAGCTCACCACCCCCCAGGGGAGTCACAGATACGCAGTATTTT CASSPPPRGVTDTQYF
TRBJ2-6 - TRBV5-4 TGTGCCAGCAGCTTGGCCGCGTCAGGTCCCGGGGCCAACGTCCTGACTTTC CASSLAASGPGANVLTF
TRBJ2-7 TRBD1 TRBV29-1 TGCAGCGTTGAATTAGGGACAGGCGTCCCCTACGAGCAGTACTTC CSVELGTGVPYEQYF
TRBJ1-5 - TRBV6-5 TGTGCCAGCAGTTCAGGACAGACCCTAAAATGGCCCCAGCATTTT CASSSGQTLKWPQHF
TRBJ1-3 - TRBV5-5 TGTGCCAGCAGCTTGGACCGGGTCTACGGAAACACCATATATTTT CASSLDRVYGNTIYF
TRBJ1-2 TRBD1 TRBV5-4 TGTGCCAGCAGTTTGGGGTTTCGGACAGGTGAAGGTGGCTACACCTTC CASSLGFRTGEGGYTF
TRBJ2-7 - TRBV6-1 TGTGCCAGCCTGGGCACACCCTACGAGCAGTACTTC CASLGTPYEQYF
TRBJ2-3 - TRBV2 TGTGCCAGCATTAGGTGGGGAGGCACTGCAGATACGCAGTATTTT CASIRWGGTADTQYF
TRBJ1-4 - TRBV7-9 TGTGCCAGCAGCTTCCTGGACAGCGCTAATGAAAAACTGTTTTTT CASSFLDSANEKLFF
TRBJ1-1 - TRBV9 TGTGCCAGCAGCGAAACAGGGCTGAACACTGAAGCTTTCTTT CASSETGLNTEAFF
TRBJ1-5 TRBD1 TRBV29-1 TGCAGCGTCCGGGACAGTGTTAACCAGCCCCAGCATTTT CSVRDSVNQPQHF
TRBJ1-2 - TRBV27 TGTGCCAGCAGCCCCACCCCGACAGGAGTCTATGGCTACACCTTC CASSPTPTGVYGYTF
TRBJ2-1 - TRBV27 TGTGCCAGCAGTTTGGGGAGTACCGACAATGAGCAGTTCTTC CASSLGSTDNEQFF
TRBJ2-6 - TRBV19 TGTGCCAGTAGTCCTGAGATGGGGCGCTCTGGGGCCAACGTCCTGACTTTC CASSPEMGRSGANVLTF
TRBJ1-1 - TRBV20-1 TGCAGTGCAACAGGGTACACTGAAGCTTTCTTT CSATGYTEAFF
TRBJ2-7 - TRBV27 TGTGCCAGCAGTTTTATCGCGGGTGCCTACGAGCAGTACTTC CASSFIAGAYEQYF
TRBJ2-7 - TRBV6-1 TGTGCCAGCAGTGAAGCCGGAGATTACGAGCAGTACTTC CASSEAGDYEQYF
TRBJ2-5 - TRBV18 TGTGCCAGCTCACCGGTCGTAAGAGGAGAGACCCAGTACTTC CASSPVVRGETQYF
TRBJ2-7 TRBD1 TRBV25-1 TGTGCCAGCAGTGCCCCGGGACAGGTCTACGAGCAGTACTTC CASSAPGQVYEQYF
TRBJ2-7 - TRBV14 TGTGCCAGCAGCCCGAGTTACGGAGGGACCCATCAATACTACGAGCAGTACTTC CASSPSYGGTHQYYEQYF
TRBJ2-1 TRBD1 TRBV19 TGTGCCAGTAGTACAGGACAGGGTTTCGACAATGAGCAGTTCTTC CASSTGQGFDNEQFF
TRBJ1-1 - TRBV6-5 TGTGCCAGCAGTTACTCCGGAGGGCTCGGGGGAGAAGCTTTCTTT CASSYSGGLGGEAFF
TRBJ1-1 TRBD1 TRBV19 TGTGCCAGTAGTGCTCGTTTTGGGTCAGGGGGCCCCTACAAAGGGACTGAAGCTTTCTTT CASSARFGSGGPYKGTEAFF
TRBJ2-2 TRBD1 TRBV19 TGTGCCAGTAGTATCCCGGGACAGGTATCGACCGGGGAGCTGTTTTTT CASSIPGQVSTGELFF
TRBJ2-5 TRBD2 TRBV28 TGTGCCAGCAGACTACCTGGACTAGGGATAGCCCAGTACTTC CASRLPGLGIAQYF
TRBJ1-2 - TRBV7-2 TGTGCCAGCAGCTCCCAGGGCCCAACTAACTATGGCTACACCTTC CASSSQGPTNYGYTF
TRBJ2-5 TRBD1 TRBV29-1 TGCAGCGTTGTAGGACAGGGGGCGTGGGAGACCCAGTACTTC CSVVGQGAWETQYF
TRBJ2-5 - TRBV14 TGTGCCAGCAGCCTACGGGACTTCCAAGAGACCCAGTACTTC CASSLRDFQETQYF